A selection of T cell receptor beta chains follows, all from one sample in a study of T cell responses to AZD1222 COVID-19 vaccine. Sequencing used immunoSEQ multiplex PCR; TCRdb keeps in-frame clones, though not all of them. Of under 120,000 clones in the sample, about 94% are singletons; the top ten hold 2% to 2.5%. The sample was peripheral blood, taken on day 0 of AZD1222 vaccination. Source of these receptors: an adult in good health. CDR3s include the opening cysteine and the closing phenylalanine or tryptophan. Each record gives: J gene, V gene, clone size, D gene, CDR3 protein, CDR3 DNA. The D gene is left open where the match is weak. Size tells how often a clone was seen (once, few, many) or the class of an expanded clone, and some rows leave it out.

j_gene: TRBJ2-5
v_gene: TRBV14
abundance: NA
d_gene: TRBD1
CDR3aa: CASSQEVRRTGARETQYF
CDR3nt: TGTGCCAGCAGCCAAGAAGTTAGGCGGACAGGGGCCCGAGAGACCCAGTACTTC

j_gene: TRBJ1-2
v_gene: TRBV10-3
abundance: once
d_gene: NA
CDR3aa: CATTEGSKYGYTF
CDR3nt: TGTGCCACCACCGAGGGGAGTAAGTATGGCTACACCTTC

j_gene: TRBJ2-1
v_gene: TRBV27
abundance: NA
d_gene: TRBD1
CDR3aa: CASSLDRGAYNEQFF
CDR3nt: TGTGCCAGCAGTTTAGACAGGGGGGCTTACAATGAGCAGTTCTTC

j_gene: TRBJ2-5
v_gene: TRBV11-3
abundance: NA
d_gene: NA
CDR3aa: CASSLGAAQETQYF
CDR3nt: TGTGCCAGCAGCTTAGGTGCAGCTCAAGAGACCCAGTACTTC

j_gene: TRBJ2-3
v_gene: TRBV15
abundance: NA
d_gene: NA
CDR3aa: CATRDGVETDTQYF
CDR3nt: TGTGCCACCAGGGACGGGGTTGAAACAGATACGCAGTATTTT

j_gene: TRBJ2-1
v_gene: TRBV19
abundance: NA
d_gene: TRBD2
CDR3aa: CASSDPGGVKDEQFF
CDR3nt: TGTGCCAGTAGTGACCCGGGGGGGGTGAAGGATGAGCAGTTCTTC

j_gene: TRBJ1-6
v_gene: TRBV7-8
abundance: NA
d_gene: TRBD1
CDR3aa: CASSADRGNSPLHF
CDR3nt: TGTGCCAGCAGCGCTGACAGGGGAAATTCACCCCTCCACTTT

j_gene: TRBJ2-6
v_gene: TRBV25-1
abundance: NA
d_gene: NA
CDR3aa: CASSETNLISGANVLTF
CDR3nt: TGTGCCAGCAGTGAAACAAATCTAATATCTGGGGCCAACGTCCTGACTTTC

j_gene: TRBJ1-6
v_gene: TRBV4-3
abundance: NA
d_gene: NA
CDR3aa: CASSPTTGQSPLHF
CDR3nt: TGCGCCAGCAGTCCTACAACGGGGCAATCGCCCCTCCACTTT

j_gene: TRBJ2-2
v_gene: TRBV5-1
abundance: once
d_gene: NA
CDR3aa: CASSSTGNGGAGELFF
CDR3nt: TGCGCCAGCAGCTCCACAGGGAATGGTGGTGCCGGGGAGCTGTTTTTT

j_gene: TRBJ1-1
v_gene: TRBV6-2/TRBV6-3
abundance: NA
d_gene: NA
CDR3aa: CASSYFENTEAFF
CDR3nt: TGTGCCAGCAGTTACTTTGAGAACACTGAAGCTTTCTTT

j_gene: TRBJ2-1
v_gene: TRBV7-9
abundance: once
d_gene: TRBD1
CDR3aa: CASSLAGTGVWNEQFF
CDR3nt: TGTGCCAGCAGCTTAGCCGGGACAGGGGTTTGGAATGAGCAGTTCTTC

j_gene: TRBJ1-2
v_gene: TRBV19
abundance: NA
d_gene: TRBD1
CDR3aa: CASHPRGRGYGYTF
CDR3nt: TGTGCCAGCCACCCCAGGGGGCGTGGGTATGGCTACACCTTC

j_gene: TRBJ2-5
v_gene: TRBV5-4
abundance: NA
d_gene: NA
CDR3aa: CASSLDRTQETQYF
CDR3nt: TGTGCCAGCAGCCTGGACAGAACACAAGAGACCCAGTACTTC

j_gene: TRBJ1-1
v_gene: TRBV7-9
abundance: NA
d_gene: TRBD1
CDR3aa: CASSIAGGGTEAFF
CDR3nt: TGTGCCAGCAGCATTGCAGGGGGAGGCACTGAAGCTTTCTTT

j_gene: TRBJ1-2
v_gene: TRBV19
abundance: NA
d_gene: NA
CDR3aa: CASSGDPQKAYGYTF
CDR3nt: TGTGCCAGTAGTGGAGATCCACAAAAGGCCTATGGCTACACCTTC

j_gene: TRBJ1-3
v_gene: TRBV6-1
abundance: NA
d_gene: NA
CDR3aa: CASSEAQDIRVNTIYF
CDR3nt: TGTGCCAGCAGTGAAGCGCAGGATATAAGGGTAAACACCATATATTTT

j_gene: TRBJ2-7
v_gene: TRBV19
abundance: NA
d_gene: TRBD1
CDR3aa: CASTGTGGHEQYF
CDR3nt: TGTGCCAGCACCGGGACAGGGGGCCACGAGCAGTACTTC

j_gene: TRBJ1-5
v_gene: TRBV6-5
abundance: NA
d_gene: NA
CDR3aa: CASSYGLNQPQHF
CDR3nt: TGTGCCAGCAGTTACGGACTTAATCAGCCCCAGCATTTT

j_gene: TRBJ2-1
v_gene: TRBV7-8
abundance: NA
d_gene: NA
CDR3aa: CASSLADSGVYNEQFF
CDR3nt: TGTGCCAGCAGCTTAGCGGACAGCGGGGTTTACAATGAGCAGTTCTTC

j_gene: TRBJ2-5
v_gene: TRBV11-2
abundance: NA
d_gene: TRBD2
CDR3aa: CASSLVTSGGQETQYF
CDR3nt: TGTGCCAGCAGCTTAGTTACTAGCGGGGGGCAAGAGACCCAGTACTTC

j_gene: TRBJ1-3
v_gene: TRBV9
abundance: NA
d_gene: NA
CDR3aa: CASSGAGTIGNTIYF
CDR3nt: TGTGCCAGCAGCGGAGCCGGGACGATTGGAAACACCATATATTTT

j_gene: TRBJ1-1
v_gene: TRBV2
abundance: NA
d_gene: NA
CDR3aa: CASTEGGAQNTEAFF
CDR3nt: TGTGCCAGCACCGAGGGGGGGGCACAGAACACTGAAGCTTTCTTT

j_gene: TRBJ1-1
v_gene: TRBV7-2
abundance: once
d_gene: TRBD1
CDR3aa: CASSLDRDTEAFF
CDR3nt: TGTGCCAGCAGCTTGGACAGGGACACTGAAGCTTTCTTT

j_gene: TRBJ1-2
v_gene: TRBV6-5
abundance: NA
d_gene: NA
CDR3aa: CASSYGGVGYTF
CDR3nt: TGTGCCAGCAGTTACGGGGGAGTTGGCTACACCTTC

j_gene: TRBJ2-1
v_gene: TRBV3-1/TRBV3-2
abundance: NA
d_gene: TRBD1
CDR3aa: CASSQHPIGQGAYNEQFF
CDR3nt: TGTGCCAGCAGCCAACATCCGATTGGACAGGGGGCTTACAATGAGCAGTTCTTC

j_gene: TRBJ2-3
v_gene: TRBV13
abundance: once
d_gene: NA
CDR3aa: CASSFRTNTQYF
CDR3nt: TGTGCCAGCAGCTTTAGGACCAATACGCAGTATTTT

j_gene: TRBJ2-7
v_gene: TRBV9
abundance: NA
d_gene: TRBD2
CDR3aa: CASSVGWEGLEQYF
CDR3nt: TGTGCCAGCAGCGTAGGATGGGAGGGCCTAGAGCAGTACTTC

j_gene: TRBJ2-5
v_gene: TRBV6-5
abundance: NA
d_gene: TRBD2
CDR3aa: CASGELAGMVETQYF
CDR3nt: TGTGCCAGCGGAGAATTAGCGGGAATGGTAGAGACCCAGTACTTC

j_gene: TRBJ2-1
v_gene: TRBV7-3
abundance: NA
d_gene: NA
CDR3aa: CASSLSGLDNNEQFF
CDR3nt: TGTGCCAGCAGCTTGTCGGGACTGGATAACAATGAGCAGTTCTTC

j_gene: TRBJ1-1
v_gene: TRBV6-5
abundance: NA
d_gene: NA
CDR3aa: CASSYNRGVNTEAFF
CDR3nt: TGTGCCAGCAGTTACAACCGGGGGGTGAACACTGAAGCTTTCTTT

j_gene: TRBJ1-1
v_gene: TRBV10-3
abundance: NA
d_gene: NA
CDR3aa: CAISTAMNTEAFF
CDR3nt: TGTGCCATTTCGACCGCCATGAACACTGAAGCTTTCTTT

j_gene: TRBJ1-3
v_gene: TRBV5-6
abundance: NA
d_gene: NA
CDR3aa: CASSPRNGRGNTIYF
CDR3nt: TGTGCCAGCAGCCCCCGGAACGGACGAGGAAACACCATATATTTT

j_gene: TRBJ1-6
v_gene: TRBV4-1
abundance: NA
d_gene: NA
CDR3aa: CASSQGVLRRDSPLHF
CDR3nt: TGCGCCAGCAGCCAGGGGGTCCTGCGGAGGGATTCACCCCTCCACTTT

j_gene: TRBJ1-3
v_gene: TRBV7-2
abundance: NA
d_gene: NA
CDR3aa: CASSPTGGNTIYF
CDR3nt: TGTGCCAGCAGCCCCACGGGGGGAAACACCATATATTTT

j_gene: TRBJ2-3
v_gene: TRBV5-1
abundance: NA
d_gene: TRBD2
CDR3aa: CASSLRLAGALHTDTQYF
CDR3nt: TGCGCCAGCAGCTTGCGACTAGCGGGGGCCTTACACACAGATACGCAGTATTTT

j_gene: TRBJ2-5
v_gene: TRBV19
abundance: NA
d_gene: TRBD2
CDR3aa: CASSGRTSSPGKTQYF
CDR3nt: TGTGCCAGTAGTGGGAGGACTAGCTCTCCGGGCAAGACCCAGTACTTC

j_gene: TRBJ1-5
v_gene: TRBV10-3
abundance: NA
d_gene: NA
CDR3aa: CANPRAGNQPQHF
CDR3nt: TGTGCCAACCCCCGCGCGGGAAATCAGCCCCAGCATTTT

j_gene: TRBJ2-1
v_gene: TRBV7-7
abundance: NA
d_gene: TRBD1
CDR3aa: CASSHGTDAYNEQFF
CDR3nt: TGTGCTAGCAGCCACGGGACAGACGCCTACAATGAGCAGTTCTTC

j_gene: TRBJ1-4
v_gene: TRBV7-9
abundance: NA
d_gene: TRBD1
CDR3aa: CASSAQGANEKLFF
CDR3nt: TGTGCCAGCAGCGCACAGGGGGCTAATGAAAAACTGTTTTTT

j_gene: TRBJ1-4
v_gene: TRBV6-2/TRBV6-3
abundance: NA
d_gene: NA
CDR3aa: CASSSGATNEKLFF
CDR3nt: TGTGCCAGCAGCTCCGGGGCAACTAATGAAAAACTGTTTTTT

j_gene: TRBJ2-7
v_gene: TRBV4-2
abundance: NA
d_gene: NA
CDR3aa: CASSQRVGATYEQYF
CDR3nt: TGTGCCAGCAGCCAAAGGGTCGGAGCAACCTACGAGCAGTACTTC

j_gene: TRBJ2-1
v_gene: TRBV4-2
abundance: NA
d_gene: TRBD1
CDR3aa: CASSPPGGSVSSYNEQFF
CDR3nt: TGTGCCAGCAGCCCTCCAGGGGGTTCGGTGAGCTCCTACAATGAGCAGTTCTTC

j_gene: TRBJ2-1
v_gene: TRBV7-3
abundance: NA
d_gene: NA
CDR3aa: CASSQEASSNEQFF
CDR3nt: TGTGCCAGCAGCCAAGAGGCTAGCAGCAATGAGCAGTTCTTC

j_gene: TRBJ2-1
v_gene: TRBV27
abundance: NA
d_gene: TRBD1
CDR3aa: CASSRTGGRDEQFF
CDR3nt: TGTGCCAGCAGTCGAACAGGGGGTCGGGATGAGCAGTTCTTC

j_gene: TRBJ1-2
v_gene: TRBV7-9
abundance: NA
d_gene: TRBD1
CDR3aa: CASSQGQGRHYGYTF
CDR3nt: TGTGCCAGCAGCCAGGGACAGGGTAGGCACTATGGCTACACCTTC